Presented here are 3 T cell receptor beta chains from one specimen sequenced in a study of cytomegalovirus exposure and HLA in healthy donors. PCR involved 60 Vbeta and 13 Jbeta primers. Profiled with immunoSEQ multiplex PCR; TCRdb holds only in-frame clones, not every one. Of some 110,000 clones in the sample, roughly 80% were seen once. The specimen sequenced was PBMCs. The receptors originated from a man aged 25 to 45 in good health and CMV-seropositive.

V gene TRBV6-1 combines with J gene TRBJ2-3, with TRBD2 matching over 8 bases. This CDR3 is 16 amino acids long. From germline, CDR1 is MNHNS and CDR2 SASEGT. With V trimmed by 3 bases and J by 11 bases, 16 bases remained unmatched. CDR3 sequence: CASSEFLSGGGLGQYF. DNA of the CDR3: TGTGCCAGCAGTGAGTTTTTGTCGGGGGGGGGCCTCGGGCAGTATTTT.

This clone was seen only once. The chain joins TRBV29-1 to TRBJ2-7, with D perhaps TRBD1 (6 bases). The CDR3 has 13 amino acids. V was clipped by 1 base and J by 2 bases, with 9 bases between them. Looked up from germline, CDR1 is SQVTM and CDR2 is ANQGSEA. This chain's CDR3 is CSVEGTAAYEQYF. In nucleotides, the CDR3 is TGCAGCGTTGAAGGGACAGCGGCCTACGAGCAGTACTTC.

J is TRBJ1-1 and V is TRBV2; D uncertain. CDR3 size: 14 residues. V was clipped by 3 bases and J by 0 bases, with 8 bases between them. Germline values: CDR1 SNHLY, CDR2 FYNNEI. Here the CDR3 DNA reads TGTGCCAGCAGTGAGGAACAGCTGAACACTGAAGCTTTCTTT. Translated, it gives CASSEEQLNTEAFF.